The source of this T cell receptor beta chain is a study of T cells in localized non-small cell lung cancer. Profiled with immunoSEQ multiplex PCR; TCRdb holds only in-frame clones, not every one. Here the sample spans some 35,000 clones, around nine tenths being singletons. In the case of this clone: Its antigen is not known.

General study findings and limits: Those with higher blood T cell density had longer overall survival. Adjacent lung tissue had a median 57 of the top 100 clones found in the tumor.

Trimming removed 0 bases from V and 8 bases from J, with 17 bases in between. The length of the CDR3 is 16 residues. Germline V lookup: CDR1 SGHRS, CDR2 YFSETQ. The genes are TRBV5-1 and TRBJ1-4, with D perhaps TRBD1 (5 bases). The sequence was obtained from a female donor older than 55 with stage I lung adenocarcinoma. The material was peripheral blood, obtained before any cancer treatment. The CDR3 DNA reads as TGCGCCAGCAGCTTGGCGTTGGGGAGTTCAGGGGAAAAACTGTTTTTT. It specifies CASSLALGSSGEKLFF.